This T cell receptor (beta chain) was identified in a study of beta chain features in type 1 diabetes. CDR3 length: 13 residues. Germline V gene lookup returns CDR1 SQVTM and CDR2 ANQGSEA. The junction had 1 base not matched to a gene; V was cut back by 4 bases and J by 5 bases. As every portion of the isolated RNA was reverse transcribed, the sequencing read expressed TCRB transcripts. Some clones are missing from TCRdb's copy, which holds only in-frame ones; the method was immunoSEQ multiplex PCR. Of a few hundred thousand clones in the sample, more than 11% were seen once. A remark on this clone: What it binds is not known.

Study findings and constraints: Across all four CD4+ subsets, people with type 1 diabetes showed modestly shorter TCRB CDR3s. A potential influence of HLA type upon TCRB rearrangement remained unresolved herein.

This rearrangement joins TRBV29-1 to TRBJ2-2, with TRBD1 identical over 10 bases. The sequenced sample consisted of naive CD4+ T cells from blood. This receptor was taken from a man aged 30 to 45 with type 1 diabetes. The CDR3: CSVGTGGTGELFF. The DNA of the CDR3 is TGCAGCGTTGGGACAGGGGGGACCGGGGAGCTGTTTTTT.